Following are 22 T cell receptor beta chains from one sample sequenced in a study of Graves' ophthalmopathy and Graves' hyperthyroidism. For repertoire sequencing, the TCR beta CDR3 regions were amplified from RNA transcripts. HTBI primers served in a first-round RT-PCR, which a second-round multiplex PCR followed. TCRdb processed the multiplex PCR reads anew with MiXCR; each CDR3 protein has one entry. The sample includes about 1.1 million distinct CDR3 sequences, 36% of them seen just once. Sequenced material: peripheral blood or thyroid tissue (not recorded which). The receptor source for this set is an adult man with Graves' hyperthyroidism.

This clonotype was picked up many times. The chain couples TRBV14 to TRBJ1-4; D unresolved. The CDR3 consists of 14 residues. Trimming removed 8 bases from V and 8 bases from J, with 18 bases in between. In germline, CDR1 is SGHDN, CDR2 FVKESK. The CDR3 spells CASSASAVPEKLFF. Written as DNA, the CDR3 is TGTGCCAGCTCCGCATCCGCCGTTCCAGAAAAACTGTTTTTT.

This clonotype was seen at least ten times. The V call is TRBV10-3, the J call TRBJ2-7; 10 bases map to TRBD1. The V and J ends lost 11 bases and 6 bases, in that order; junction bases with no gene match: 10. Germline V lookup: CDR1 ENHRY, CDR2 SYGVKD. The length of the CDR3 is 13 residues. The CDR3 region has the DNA TGTGCCCTAGGGGGACAGGGGTTTGTCGAGCAGTACTTC. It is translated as CALGGQGFVEQYF.

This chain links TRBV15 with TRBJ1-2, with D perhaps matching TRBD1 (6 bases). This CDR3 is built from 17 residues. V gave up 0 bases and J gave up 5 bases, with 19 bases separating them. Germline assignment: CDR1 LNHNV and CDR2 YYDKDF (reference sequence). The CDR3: CATSRDLQGSNSYGYTF. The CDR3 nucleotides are TGTGCCACCAGCAGAGATCTGCAGGGGTCCAATTCTTATGGCTACACCTTC.

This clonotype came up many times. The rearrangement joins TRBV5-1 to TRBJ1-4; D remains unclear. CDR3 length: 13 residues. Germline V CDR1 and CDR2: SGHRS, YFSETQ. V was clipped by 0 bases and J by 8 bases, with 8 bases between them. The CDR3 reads CASSLAPLEKLFF. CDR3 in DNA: TGCGCCAGCAGCTTGGCCCCGTTGGAAAAACTGTTTTTT.

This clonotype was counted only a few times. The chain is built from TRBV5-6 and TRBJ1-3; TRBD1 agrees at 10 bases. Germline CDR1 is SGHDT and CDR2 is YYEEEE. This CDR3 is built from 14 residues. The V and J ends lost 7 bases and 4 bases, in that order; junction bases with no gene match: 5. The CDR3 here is CASGDRGRGNTIYF. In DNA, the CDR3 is TGTGCCAGCGGCGACAGGGGGCGCGGAAACACCATATATTTT.

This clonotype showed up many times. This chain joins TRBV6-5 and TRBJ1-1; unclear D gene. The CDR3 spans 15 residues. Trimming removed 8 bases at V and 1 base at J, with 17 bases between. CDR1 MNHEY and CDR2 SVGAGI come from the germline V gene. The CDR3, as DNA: TGTGCCAGCCTCGGGGAAGGACTTGAGAACACTGAAGCTTTCTTT. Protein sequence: CASLGEGLENTEAFF.

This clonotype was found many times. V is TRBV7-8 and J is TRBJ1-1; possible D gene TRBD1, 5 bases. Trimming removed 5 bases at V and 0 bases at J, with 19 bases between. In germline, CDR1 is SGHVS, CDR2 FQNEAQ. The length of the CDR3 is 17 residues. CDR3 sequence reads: CASSLTRTPIMNTEAFF. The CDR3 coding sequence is TGTGCCAGCAGCCTTACCAGGACACCAATTATGAACACTGAAGCTTTCTTT.

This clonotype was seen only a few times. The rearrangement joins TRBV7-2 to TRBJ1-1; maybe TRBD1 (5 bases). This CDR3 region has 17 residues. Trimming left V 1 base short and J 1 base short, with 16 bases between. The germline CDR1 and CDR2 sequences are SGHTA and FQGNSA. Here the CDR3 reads CASSLVSGGVANTEAFF. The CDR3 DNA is TGTGCCAGCAGCTTAGTAAGTGGGGGTGTGGCGAACACTGAAGCTTTCTTT.

CDR3 protein: CSVVCLTSGRGTEQYF. The CDR3 DNA follows: TGCAGCGTTGTGTGCCTGACTAGCGGGAGGGGAACGGAGCAGTACTTC. The genes are TRBV29-1 and TRBJ2-7; 14 bases align to TRBD2. Trimming at V came to 4 bases and at J to 7 bases, leaving 12 bases not matched to a gene. The germline CDR1 and CDR2 sequences are SQVTM and ANQGSEA. This CDR3 has 16 amino acids.

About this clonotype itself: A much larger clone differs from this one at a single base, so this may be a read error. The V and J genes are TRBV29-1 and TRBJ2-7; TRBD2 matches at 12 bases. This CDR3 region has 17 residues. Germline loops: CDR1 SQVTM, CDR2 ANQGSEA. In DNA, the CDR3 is TGCAGCGTTGAAGATCCGACTAGCGGGGGAGTTTCCTGCGAGCAGTACTTC. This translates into CSVEDPTSGGVSCEQYF.

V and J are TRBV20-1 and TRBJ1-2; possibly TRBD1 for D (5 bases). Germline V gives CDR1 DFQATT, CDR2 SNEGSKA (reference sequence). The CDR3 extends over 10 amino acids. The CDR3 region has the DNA TGCAGCCTCGGGGGGTATGGCTACACCTTC. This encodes CSLGGYGYTF.

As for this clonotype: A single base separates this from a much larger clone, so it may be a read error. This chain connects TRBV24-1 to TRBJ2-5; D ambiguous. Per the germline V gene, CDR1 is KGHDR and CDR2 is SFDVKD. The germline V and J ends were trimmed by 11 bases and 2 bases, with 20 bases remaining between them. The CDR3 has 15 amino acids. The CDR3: CASTLMPLLQETQYF. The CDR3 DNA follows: TGTGCCAGTACCTTAATGCCCCTACTTCAAGAGACCCAGTACTTC.

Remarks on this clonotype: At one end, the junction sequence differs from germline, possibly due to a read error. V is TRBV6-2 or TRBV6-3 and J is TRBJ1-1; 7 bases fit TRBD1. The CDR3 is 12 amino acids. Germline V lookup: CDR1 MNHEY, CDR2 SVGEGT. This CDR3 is CASSNSGGQAFF. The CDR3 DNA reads TGTGCCAGCAGTAACTCGGGGGGACAGGCTTTCTTT.

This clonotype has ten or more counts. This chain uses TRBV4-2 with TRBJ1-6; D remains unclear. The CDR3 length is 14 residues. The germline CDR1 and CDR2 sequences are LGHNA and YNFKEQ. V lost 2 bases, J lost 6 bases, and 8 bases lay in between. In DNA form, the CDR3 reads TGTGCCAGCAGCCAATCGGAGGGTAATTCACCCCTCCACTTT. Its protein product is CASSQSEGNSPLHF.

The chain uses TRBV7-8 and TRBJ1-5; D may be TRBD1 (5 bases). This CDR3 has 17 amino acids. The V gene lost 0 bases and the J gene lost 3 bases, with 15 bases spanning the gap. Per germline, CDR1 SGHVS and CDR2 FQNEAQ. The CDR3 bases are TGTGCCAGCAGCTTAGCGGTTGGTCGGGGGGTCAATCAGCCCCAGCATTTT. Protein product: CASSLAVGRGVNQPQHF.

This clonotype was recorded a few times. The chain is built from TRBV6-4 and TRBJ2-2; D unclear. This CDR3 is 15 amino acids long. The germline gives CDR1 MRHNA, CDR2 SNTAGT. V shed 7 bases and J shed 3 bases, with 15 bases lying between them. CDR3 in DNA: TGTGCCAGCATCCCCGGTATGGGCGACACCGGGGAGCTGTTTTTT. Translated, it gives CASIPGMGDTGELFF.

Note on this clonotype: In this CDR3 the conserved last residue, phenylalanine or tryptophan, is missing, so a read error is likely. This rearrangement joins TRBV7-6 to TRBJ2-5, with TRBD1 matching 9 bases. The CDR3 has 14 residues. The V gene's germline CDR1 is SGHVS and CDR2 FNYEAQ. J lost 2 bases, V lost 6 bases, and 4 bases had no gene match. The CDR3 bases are TGTGCCAGCAGGCCGACAGGGGGGCAAGAGACCCAGTACCTC. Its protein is CASRPTGGQETQYL.

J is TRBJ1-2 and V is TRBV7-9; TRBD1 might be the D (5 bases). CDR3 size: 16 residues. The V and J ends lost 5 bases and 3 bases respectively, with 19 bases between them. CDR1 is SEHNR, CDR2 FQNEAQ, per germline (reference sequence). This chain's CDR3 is CASSPGGGGFDYGYTF. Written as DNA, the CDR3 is TGTGCCAGCAGCCCCGGGGGGGGGGGATTCGACTATGGCTACACCTTC. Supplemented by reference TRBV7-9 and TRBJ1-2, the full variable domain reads DTGVSQNPRHKITKRGQNVTFRCDPISEHNRLYWYRQTLGQGPEFLTYFQNEAQLEKSRLLSDRFSAERPKGSFSTLEIQRTEQGDSAMYLCASSPGGGGFDYGYTFGSGTRLTVV.

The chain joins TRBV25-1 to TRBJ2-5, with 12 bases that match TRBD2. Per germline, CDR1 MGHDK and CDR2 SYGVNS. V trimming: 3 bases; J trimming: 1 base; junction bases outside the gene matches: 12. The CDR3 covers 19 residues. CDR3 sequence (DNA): TGTGCCAGCAGTGAGGGAAAACTAGCGGGGGGTCCCAGCCAAGAGACCCAGTACTTC. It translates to CASSEGKLAGGPSQETQYF.

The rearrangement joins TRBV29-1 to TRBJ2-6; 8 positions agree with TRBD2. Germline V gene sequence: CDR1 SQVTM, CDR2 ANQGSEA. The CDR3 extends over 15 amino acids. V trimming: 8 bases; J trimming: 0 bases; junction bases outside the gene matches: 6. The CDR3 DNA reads TGCAGCTGGGAGCGGGAGACCTCTGGGGCCAACGTCCTGACTTTC. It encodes CSWERETSGANVLTF.

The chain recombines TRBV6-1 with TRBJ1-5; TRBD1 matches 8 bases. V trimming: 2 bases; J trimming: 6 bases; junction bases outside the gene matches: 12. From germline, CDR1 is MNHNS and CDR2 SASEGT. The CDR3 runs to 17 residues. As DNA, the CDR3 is TGTGCCAGCAGTGAAAGGAGAAGGGCGACAGGGGTTCAGCCCCAGCATTTT. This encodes CASSERRRATGVQPQHF.

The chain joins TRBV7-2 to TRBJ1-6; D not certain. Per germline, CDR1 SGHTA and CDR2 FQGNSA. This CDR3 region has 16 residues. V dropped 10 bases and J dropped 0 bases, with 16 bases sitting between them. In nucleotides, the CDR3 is TGTGCCACCCAGACCGACCCTAGCTCCTATAATTCACCCCTCCACTTT. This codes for CATQTDPSSYNSPLHF.